These 31 T cell receptor beta chains came from one sample sequenced in a study of response to subunit inactivated influenza vaccine. TCRdb reprocessed the RT-PCR reads with MiXCR, giving one entry per CDR3 protein. In the table there are about 240,000 distinct CDR3 sequences, less than 15% of which are singletons. The source was non-naive T cells sorted from PBMCs, collected 14 days before vaccination. The receptors were sampled from a man between 50 and 59 years old who received an inactivated influenza vaccine.

As DNA, the CDR3 is TGTGCCAGCAGTTCAGGAGCGGGGGTAAACCAAGAGACCCAGTACTTC. Protein sequence: CASSSGAGVNQETQYF. The rearrangement joins TRBV28 to TRBJ2-5; 8 bases line up with TRBD2. Germline-derived CDR1 and CDR2 are MDHEN and SYDVKM. This CDR3 has 16 amino acids. J was trimmed by 0 bases and V by 4 bases; bases with no gene match: 7. The variable domain in full, with the rest retrieved from reference TRBV28 and TRBJ2-5, is DVKVTQSSRYLVKRTGEKVFLECVQDMDHENMFWYRQDPGLGLRLIYFSYDVKMKEKGDIPEGYSVSREKKERFSLILESASTNQTSMYLCASSSGAGVNQETQYFGPGTRLLVL.

This clonotype was detected a few times. This chain uses TRBV7-2 with TRBJ1-1, with 7 bases lining up with TRBD1. This CDR3 is built from 14 residues. With V trimmed by 5 bases and J by 4 bases, 7 bases remained unmatched. CDR1 is SGHTA and CDR2 is FQGNSA in the germline V gene. This chain's CDR3 is CASSPQTGSTEAFF. The CDR3, as DNA: TGTGCCAGCAGCCCCCAGACAGGGAGCACTGAAGCTTTCTTT.

This clonotype was found a few times. The chain joins TRBV4-2 to TRBJ2-7; 13 bases match TRBD2. CDR3 size: 15 residues. Germline V lookup: CDR1 LGHNA, CDR2 YNFKEQ. Trimming at V came to 5 bases and at J to 6 bases, leaving 7 bases not matched to a gene. CDR3 amino acids: CASSTRTSGSGEQYF. In DNA, the CDR3 is TGTGCCAGCAGCACACGGACTAGCGGGAGTGGCGAGCAGTACTTC.

This clonotype was seen a few times. The genes are TRBV7-9 and TRBJ2-7; TRBD2 is a possible D gene (5 bases). CDR1 and CDR2 (germline): SEHNR, FQNEAQ (reference sequence). The V and J ends lost 8 bases and 6 bases respectively, with 11 bases between them. This CDR3 has 11 amino acids. CDR3: CASWLAGEQYF. CDR3 bases: TGTGCCAGCTGGCTGGCGGGCGAGCAGTACTTC.

This clonotype was counted a few times. V gene TRBV24-1 combines with J gene TRBJ2-5; D possibly uses TRBD1 or TRBD2 (5 bases each). Germline-derived CDR1 and CDR2 are KGHDR and SFDVKD. The CDR3 spans 15 residues. V gave up 2 bases and J gave up 3 bases, with 12 bases separating them. CDR3 nucleotide sequence: TGTGCCACCAGTGATTCCCCGGGGACGGAAGAGACCCAGTACTTC. This sequence encodes CATSDSPGTEETQYF.

There are a few counts of this clonotype. This chain connects TRBV2 to TRBJ2-2, with D possibly TRBD2 on 5 matching bases. Trimming took 3 bases from V and 4 from J, leaving 9 bases between them. Germline V gene sequence: CDR1 SNHLY, CDR2 FYNNEI. The CDR3 loop spans 14 amino acids. The CDR3 protein is CASSEGAGTGELFF. CDR3 DNA: TGTGCCAGCAGTGAGGGTGCGGGCACCGGGGAGCTGTTTTTT.

The V call is TRBV6-2 or TRBV6-3, the J call TRBJ2-5; 12 positions match TRBD2. With V trimmed by 7 bases and J by 5 bases, 8 bases remained unmatched. This CDR3 spans 15 amino acids. Germline CDR1 and CDR2: MNHEY and SVGEGT. CDR3 loop: CASKLAGGLAETQYF. The CDR3 DNA sequence: TGTGCCAGCAAACTAGCGGGAGGTTTGGCGGAGACCCAGTACTTC.

This rearrangement joins TRBV7-6 to TRBJ2-2; D ambiguous. The ends were cut back, 5 bases at V and 0 bases at J, with 7 bases in the middle. Germline V gene lookup returns CDR1 SGHVS and CDR2 FNYEAQ. The CDR3 is 14 amino acids. This chain's CDR3 is CASSVDANTGELFF. In DNA, the CDR3 is TGTGCCAGCAGCGTCGACGCGAACACCGGGGAGCTGTTTTTT.

Ten or more counts support this clonotype. The chain combines TRBV14 with TRBJ2-7; no definite D call. V lost 2 bases to trimming and J lost 1 base, with 6 bases between them. CDR1 SGHDN and CDR2 FVKESK come from the germline V gene. This CDR3 is built from 13 residues. CDR3 nucleotide sequence: TGTGCCAGCAGCCAACTGGATTCCTACGAGCAGTACTTC. Residues: CASSQLDSYEQYF.

The J gene is TRBJ2-1, the V gene TRBV5-4; D may correspond to TRBD1 or TRBD2 (5 bases each). Germline V CDR1 and CDR2: SGHNT, YYREEE (reference sequence). This CDR3 has 15 residues. Trimming pared 5 bases from V and 2 bases from J, leaving 14 bases between. The CDR3 nucleotides are TGTGCCAGCAGAAACCGGGACGGAACCTACAATGAGCAGTTCTTC. Protein: CASRNRDGTYNEQFF.

The table lists this clonotype with a few counts. The chain employs TRBV6-2 or TRBV6-3 and TRBJ2-6; a possible D gene is TRBD1 (6 bases). This CDR3 spans 18 amino acids. V lost 0 bases and J 1 base, leaving 13 bases between the germline ends. The germline gives CDR1 MNHEY, CDR2 SVGEGT. CDR3 loop: CASSYSRGQPSGANVLTF. The CDR3 nucleotides read TGTGCCAGCAGTTACTCGAGGGGACAACCTTCTGGGGCCAACGTCCTGACTTTC.

The rearrangement joins TRBV6-5 to TRBJ2-7, with a possible D match to TRBD1 (6 bases). The CDR3 totals 14 residues. The V end lost 2 bases, the J end lost 4 bases, and 12 bases lay between the germline ends. Germline V gene lookup returns CDR1 MNHEY and CDR2 SVGAGI. CDR3 bases: TGTGCCAGCAGTTACGGGGACACTAAGTACGAGCAGTACTTC. This codes for CASSYGDTKYEQYF.

This clonotype was counted a few times. The chain employs TRBV18 and TRBJ1-1, with 8 positions matching TRBD1. The CDR3 is 17 residues long. Germline CDR1 reads KGHSH; CDR2 reads LQKENI. The junction had 9 bases not matched to a gene; V was cut back by 3 bases and J by 0 bases. The CDR3 coding sequence is TGTGCCAGCTCACCCTTGGGAGGGACAGGATTGAACACTGAAGCTTTCTTT. It translates to CASSPLGGTGLNTEAFF. The complete variable domain, with remaining parts taken from reference TRBV18 and TRBJ1-1, reads NAGVMQNPRHLVRRRGQEARLRCSPMKGHSHVYWYRQLPEEGLKFMVYLQKENIIDESGMPKERFSAEFPKEGPSILRIQQVVRGDSAAYFCASSPLGGTGLNTEAFFGQGTRLTVV.

This clonotype was observed a handful of times. The rearrangement joins TRBV6-5 to TRBJ1-5; D remains unclear. CDR1 MNHEY and CDR2 SVGAGI come from the germline V gene. The CDR3 contains 14 residues. Trimming took 0 bases from V and 5 from J, leaving 8 bases between them. The CDR3 region has the DNA TGTGCCAGCAGTTACTCGAGCGGAGATCAGCCCCAGCATTTT. Protein sequence: CASSYSSGDQPQHF.

The chain links TRBV28 to TRBJ1-6, with a tentative D call TRBD1 (5 bases). Per the germline V gene, CDR1 is MDHEN and CDR2 is SYDVKM. Trimming shortened V by 3 bases and J by 7 bases, and 10 bases separated the two germline ends. The CDR3 contains 14 residues. The CDR3 sequence: CASSFGTGNSPLHF. CDR3 coding DNA: TGTGCCAGCAGTTTTGGGACTGGGAATTCACCCCTCCACTTT.

In this sample, this clonotype turned up many times. The rearrangement uses TRBV28 and TRBJ2-4; 8 nucleotides line up with TRBD1. The CDR3 has 17 amino acids. In germline, CDR1 is MDHEN, CDR2 SYDVKM. After removal of 5 bases from V and 0 bases from J, the junction contained 9 bases not matched to a gene. The CDR3 region has the DNA TGTGCCAGCAGTCGAGATGGGACAGGCCTAGCCAAAAACATTCAGTACTTC. Translated: CASSRDGTGLAKNIQYF.

This clonotype was counted only a few times. The chain combines TRBV6-2 or TRBV6-3 with TRBJ1-1; D is possibly TRBD1 (6 bases). In germline, CDR1 is MNHEY, CDR2 SVGEGT. V was pared by 5 bases and J by 4 bases, with 8 bases between. The CDR3 has 12 amino acids. The CDR3 bases are TGTGCCAGCAGTGTACAGGGCACTGAAGCTTTCTTT. This sequence encodes CASSVQGTEAFF.

The rearrangement uses TRBV6-2 or TRBV6-3 and TRBJ2-6; D possibly corresponds to TRBD2 (5 bases). The germline V gene has CDR1 MNHEY and CDR2 SVGEGT. Deletions cut 6 bases from V and 0 bases from J, with 15 bases between. CDR3 size: 17 residues. The CDR3 spells CASRTPRESSGANVLTF. The CDR3, as DNA: TGTGCCAGCAGGACGCCAAGGGAGAGCTCTGGGGCCAACGTCCTGACTTTC.

This rearrangement joins TRBV27 to TRBJ2-1; 11 bases are a match to TRBD2. The V and J ends lost 4 bases and 5 bases, in that order; junction bases with no gene match: 7. The CDR3 is made up of 16 amino acids. From germline, CDR1 is MNHEY and CDR2 SMNVEV (reference sequence). CDR3 bases: TGTGCCAGCAGTTCACATCCGGGACTAGCGGACAATGAGCAGTTCTTC. Translated: CASSSHPGLADNEQFF.

This clonotype was seen a handful of times. The chain couples TRBV12-3 or TRBV12-4 to TRBJ1-1, with D perhaps matching TRBD1 (6 bases). CDR3 size: 13 residues. V lost 5 bases and J 0 bases, leaving 7 bases between the germline ends. CDR3 coding DNA: TGTGCCAGCAGTCGACAGGTGAACACTGAAGCTTTCTTT. It is translated as CASSRQVNTEAFF.

The table lists this clonotype with many counts. The DNA of the CDR3 is TGCAGTGCTCCCCATGGGGCGGGCTATGGCTACACCTTC. Translation: CSAPHGAGYGYTF. The chain uses TRBV20-1 and TRBJ1-2; maybe TRBD1 (5 bases). Germline-derived CDR1 and CDR2 are DFQATT and SNEGSKA (reference sequence). The V end was cut by 5 bases, the J end by 4 bases, with 14 bases between. The CDR3 runs 13 residues.

In its sample, this clonotype was seen a few times. The CDR3, as DNA: TGTGCCACCAGCAGAGATCCAATTGCAGATACGCAGTATTTT. Its protein product is CATSRDPIADTQYF. The genes are TRBV15 and TRBJ2-3; D is undetermined. The CDR3 covers 14 residues. Trimming shortened V by 0 bases and J by 4 bases, and 8 bases separated the two germline ends. Germline values: CDR1 LNHNV, CDR2 YYDKDF (reference sequence).

The chain carries TRBV6-1 and TRBJ1-2; D may be TRBD1 (6 bases). Trimming took 2 bases from V and 7 from J, leaving 14 bases between them. The germline V gene has CDR1 MNHNS and CDR2 SASEGT. The CDR3 length is 14 residues. The CDR3 nucleotides read TGTGCCAGCAGTGAACAAATCGGGGGGCTTGGCTACACCTTC. Residues: CASSEQIGGLGYTF.

In its sample, this clonotype was seen many times. An end of the junction does not agree with germline; a read error may underlie this. The chain combines TRBV15 with TRBJ1-3; D is unresolved. CDR3 length equals 14 residues. CDR1 and CDR2 from the germline V gene are LNHNV and YYDKDF (reference sequence). In nucleotides, the CDR3 is TGTGCCACCAGCAGTCCTAACAGTGGAAGCACCATATATTTT. It codes for CATSSPNSGSTIYF.

V and J are TRBV27 and TRBJ2-7, with 7 bases lining up with TRBD1. With V trimmed by 4 bases and J by 0 bases, 6 bases remained unmatched. Germline V CDR1 and CDR2: MNHEY, SMNVEV (reference sequence). The CDR3 covers 15 residues. The CDR3 reads CASSSRDSFSYEQYF. Here the CDR3 DNA reads TGTGCCAGCAGTTCCCGGGACAGCTTCTCCTACGAGCAGTACTTC.

The chain is built from TRBV15 and TRBJ1-4; 7 nucleotides match TRBD1. The CDR3 runs to 13 residues. Germline V gives CDR1 LNHNV, CDR2 YYDKDF (reference sequence). The J segment lost 6 bases and the V segment lost 6 bases, leaving 4 bases of the junction unmatched. The CDR3 nucleotides are TGTGCCACCAGGAAAACAGGGGATGAAAAACTGTTTTTT. Translated, it gives CATRKTGDEKLFF.

This clonotype has ten or more counts. The V gene is TRBV5-5, the J gene TRBJ2-5; 8 nucleotides match TRBD2. The V and J ends lost 3 bases and 5 bases, in that order; junction bases with no gene match: 12. Germline V lookup: CDR1 SGHKS, CDR2 YYEKEE (reference sequence). The CDR3 spans 16 residues. Here the CDR3 reads CASSYGPGTSLETQYF. The CDR3 DNA is TGTGCCAGCAGCTACGGTCCCGGGACTAGTTTGGAGACCCAGTACTTC.

The chain joins TRBV6-5 to TRBJ2-6; D is undetermined. The germline V gene has CDR1 MNHEY and CDR2 SVGAGI. The V gene lost 0 bases and the J gene lost 2 bases, with 8 bases spanning the gap. This CDR3 is built from 16 residues. In DNA, the CDR3 is TGTGCCAGCAGTTACTCAGCCAACGCTGGGGCCAACGTCCTGACTTTC. Its protein is CASSYSANAGANVLTF.

This clonotype came up a few times. J is TRBJ2-5 and V is TRBV7-2; the D is unclear. This CDR3 has 12 amino acids. CDR1 is SGHTA, CDR2 FQGNSA, per germline. Deletions cut 3 bases from V and 5 bases from J, with 7 bases between. The CDR3 is CASSFFDETQYF. CDR3 sequence (DNA): TGTGCCAGCAGCTTCTTTGACGAGACCCAGTACTTC.

Only a few counts were recorded for this clonotype. V is TRBV5-1 and J is TRBJ2-6; TRBD1 agrees at 8 bases. CDR3 length: 20 amino acids. Germline CDR1 SGHRS, CDR2 YFSETQ. The V segment lost 4 bases and the J segment 0 bases; nucleotides outside the gene matches: 15. The DNA for the CDR3 is TGCGCCAGCAGCCAGTCCCGGGACAGGCCCATCAGCTCTGGGGCCAACGTCCTGACTTTC. It translates to CASSQSRDRPISSGANVLTF.

The chain recombines TRBV9 with TRBJ2-7; D is perhaps TRBD1 (6 bases). V lost 7 bases and J 0 bases, leaving 14 bases between the germline ends. Germline V gene data show CDR1 as SGDLS and CDR2 as YYNGEE. The CDR3 sequence is 14 residues long. The DNA for the CDR3 is TGTGCCAGCTCAAACCAGGGGAGCTCCTACGAGCAGTACTTC. It specifies CASSNQGSSYEQYF. Filled out from reference TRBV9 and TRBJ2-7, the complete variable domain reads DSGVTQTPKHLITATGQRVTLRCSPRSGDLSVYWYQQSLDQGLQFLIQYYNGEERAKGNILERFSAQQFPDLHSELNLSSLELGDSALYFCASSNQGSSYEQYFGPGTRLTVT.